This TCR beta chain was identified in a study of T cells after yellow fever vaccination (dated by TCRdb to between 2018 and 2020). Broadly, across the study: The SMART-Seq v4 Ultra Low Input RNA kit was used to prepare libraries from fractions with low cell numbers. To follow T-cell clones before and after both primary and booster YFV17D yellow fever vaccination, bulk TCR alpha and beta repertoires underwent longitudinal sequencing. Two healthy male donors, one aged 18 to 30 and one aged 30 to 40 years, were included in the cohort. Blood was collected at multiple timepoints before and after primary and secondary immunization, and bulk PBMC replicates and cell subsets were isolated. Paper-wide results and their limitations: Because the study included only a couple of donors, the extent to which the findings can be generalized is limited. After the booster, most of the clones that had expanded following primary vaccination were detected again (around 97% of CD4 and around nine tenths of CD8), which suggests that memory was broadly maintained. The secondary T-cell response was weaker than the primary response but faster, peaking on day 5 instead of day 15. A small fraction of clonotypes showed up in both the CD4 and CD8 compartments, probably as a result of convergent recombination. Computational filtering was required because FACS-sorted repertoires could contain abundant contaminating clonotypes from the bulk population.

TCR cDNA was synthesized by 5'RACE template switching, which introduced a universal primer site and unique molecular identifiers. cDNA synthesis was primed from both the TCR alpha and TCR beta constant segments. Two PCR steps were used to amplify libraries, with sample barcodes and sequencing adapters being added in the second step. Sequencing of libraries was performed on Illumina HiSeq 2500 (2x100 bp) or NovaSeq (2x150 bp). On the study's bioinformatics: MIGEC handled demultiplexing of reads and collapsing into UMI consensus sequences, while MiXCR performed V(D)J alignment. Vaccine-responding clonotypes were defined with edgeR using replicate PBMC samples, requiring FDR below 0.01 and a log2 fold change above 5 up to day 15. CD4 or CD8 identity was assigned to each bulk clonotype according to whether the clonotype was present at higher abundance in the sequenced CD4 repertoire or the sequenced CD8 repertoire. TCRdb itself trimmed the public reads at Q25 with fastp, ran MiXCR and retained productive beta chains. Records with the same CDR3 protein are collapsed into one entry carrying the most frequent genes and DNA. The V and J calls shown here were made by TCRdb, not taken from the authors' results. In all, the sample holds some 560,000 distinct CDR3 sequences, and 15% to 20% of those were seen once. In total, the top ten clones hold 13% to 15% of the sample.

The sample's treatment or condition label is to be understood as: live attenuated yellow fever vaccine strain. At every blood-draw timepoint, two biological replicates of bulk PBMCs were collected. A standard Ficoll-Paque protocol was used to isolate PBMCs from peripheral blood. RNA was extracted with TriZol from bulk PBMCs, CD4 and CD8 fractions, and dextramer-positive and dextramer-negative fractions. This clonotype appeared a few times. This receptor's antigen is unknown. No much larger clone is present one base from it, and per-base qualities are unavailable. The germline V gene specifies MNHEY as CDR1 and SVGEGT as CDR2. Its CDR3 holds 13 amino acids, cysteine through phenylalanine. Only the CDR3 region is kept as DNA, spanning 39 bases read in frame from base 1. Relative to germline, V is 4 bases shorter and J is 6 bases shorter, with 10 bases between their ends.

This TCR was sampled from a man in his thirties or forties who received the YFV17D yellow fever vaccine. The input for sequencing was PBMCs, taken 15 days after the yellow fever booster vaccination. The rearrangement joined TRBV6-2 or TRBV6-3 to TRBJ2-1; no D gene is confidently identified. Here is the DNA: TGTGCCAGCAGTTTCAACCCTCCCAATGAGCAGTTCTTC. Translated, it reads CASSFNPPNEQFF.